This is a list of T cell receptor beta chains from one sample in a study of CD8+ T cells in alopecia areata. Sequenced by immunoSEQ multiplex PCR; TCRdb stores in-frame clones only, minus some. The sample contains some 170,000 clones, 58% of which appear only once. The material was CD4+ T cells sorted from blood, obtained between weeks 55 and 70, from a patient treated with tofacitinib. These receptor sequences come from a human donor with alopecia areata. Each CDR3 is given with its conserved first and last residue. A D gene is named only where the DNA matches it firmly. Clone size is given for some rows only: seen once, a few or many times, or a class if the clone is expanded.

clone_size: -
j_call: TRBJ1-2
v_call: TRBV29-1
cdr3_length: 11
d_call: -
cdr3_aa: CSGEMGGGYTF
cdr3_nt: TGCAGCGGCGAGATGGGTGGAGGCTACACCTTC

clone_size: -
j_call: TRBJ2-1
v_call: TRBV9
cdr3_length: 15
d_call: TRBD2
cdr3_aa: CASSVSSGGAYEQFF
cdr3_nt: TGTGCCAGCAGCGTGTCTAGCGGGGGGGCCTATGAGCAGTTCTTC

clone_size: -
j_call: TRBJ2-7
v_call: TRBV5-1
cdr3_length: 14
d_call: -
cdr3_aa: CASSLEGDSYEQYF
cdr3_nt: TGCGCCAGCAGCTTGGAGGGTGATTCCTACGAGCAGTACTTC

clone_size: few
j_call: TRBJ1-4
v_call: TRBV29-1
cdr3_length: 14
d_call: TRBD1
cdr3_aa: CSATGGEMAGKLFF
cdr3_nt: TGCAGCGCCACAGGGGGCGAAATGGCGGGAAAACTGTTTTTT

clone_size: -
j_call: TRBJ1-2
v_call: TRBV10-3
cdr3_length: 13
d_call: -
cdr3_aa: CAISESGGYGYTF
cdr3_nt: TGTGCCATCAGTGAGTCGGGCGGGTATGGCTACACCTTC

clone_size: -
j_call: TRBJ2-5
v_call: TRBV4-1
cdr3_length: 18
d_call: TRBD1
cdr3_aa: CASSQNLGGQGHQETQYF
cdr3_nt: TGCGCCAGCAGCCAAAACTTGGGGGGACAGGGGCACCAAGAGACCCAGTACTTC

clone_size: -
j_call: TRBJ2-5
v_call: TRBV11-2
cdr3_length: 13
d_call: TRBD2
cdr3_aa: CASSFGGKETQYF
cdr3_nt: TGTGCCAGCAGCTTCGGGGGGAAAGAGACCCAGTACTTC

clone_size: few
j_call: TRBJ2-1
v_call: TRBV30
cdr3_length: 14
d_call: -
cdr3_aa: CAWSKLAITNEQFF
cdr3_nt: TGTGCCTGGAGTAAGCTAGCCATCACGAATGAGCAGTTCTTC

clone_size: -
j_call: TRBJ2-2
v_call: TRBV10-3
cdr3_length: 13
d_call: TRBD1
cdr3_aa: CAIRATGSGELFF
cdr3_nt: TGTGCCATCAGGGCGACAGGGTCCGGGGAGCTGTTTTTT

clone_size: -
j_call: TRBJ1-2
v_call: TRBV7-2
cdr3_length: 11
d_call: -
cdr3_aa: CASQTNYGYTF
cdr3_nt: TGTGCCAGCCAAACTAACTATGGCTACACCTTC

clone_size: -
j_call: TRBJ2-1
v_call: TRBV5-1
cdr3_length: 15
d_call: -
cdr3_aa: CASSLDSSSYNEQFF
cdr3_nt: TGCGCCAGCAGCTTGGACAGCAGCTCCTACAATGAGCAGTTCTTC

clone_size: -
j_call: TRBJ2-3
v_call: TRBV2
cdr3_length: 13
d_call: -
cdr3_aa: CASSEFGSDTQYF
cdr3_nt: TGTGCCAGCAGTGAATTTGGGTCAGATACGCAGTATTTT

clone_size: -
j_call: TRBJ2-1
v_call: TRBV6-5
cdr3_length: 14
d_call: TRBD1
cdr3_aa: CASSTGTGGNEQFF
cdr3_nt: TGTGCCAGCAGTACCGGGACAGGAGGCAATGAGCAGTTCTTC

clone_size: -
j_call: TRBJ2-5
v_call: TRBV25-1
cdr3_length: 17
d_call: TRBD1
cdr3_aa: CASSDRPTGVGWGTQYF
cdr3_nt: TGTGCCAGCAGTGACAGGCCAACAGGGGTTGGATGGGGGACCCAGTACTTC

clone_size: once
j_call: TRBJ1-4
v_call: TRBV5-4
cdr3_length: 13
d_call: -
cdr3_aa: CASSLRTNEKLFF
cdr3_nt: TGTGCCAGCAGCCTTCGGACTAATGAAAAACTGTTTTTT

clone_size: few
j_call: TRBJ2-3
v_call: TRBV2
cdr3_length: 19
d_call: TRBD1
cdr3_aa: CASSGYVEDRDSRTDTQYF
cdr3_nt: TGTGCCAGCAGTGGATATGTGGAGGACAGGGACTCTCGCACAGATACGCAGTATTTT

clone_size: -
j_call: TRBJ1-2
v_call: TRBV29-1
cdr3_length: 13
d_call: -
cdr3_aa: CSVEVGQGYGYTF
cdr3_nt: TGCAGCGTTGAGGTCGGGCAGGGCTATGGCTACACCTTC

clone_size: -
j_call: TRBJ1-2
v_call: TRBV5-6
cdr3_length: 14
d_call: TRBD1
cdr3_aa: CASSVPGQGPGYTF
cdr3_nt: TGTGCCAGCAGCGTACCGGGACAGGGTCCTGGCTACACCTTC

clone_size: -
j_call: TRBJ2-7
v_call: TRBV29-1
cdr3_length: 13
d_call: TRBD1
cdr3_aa: CSASGTGFYEQYF
cdr3_nt: TGCAGCGCATCCGGGACAGGGTTCTACGAGCAGTACTTC

clone_size: -
j_call: TRBJ2-7
v_call: TRBV6-5
cdr3_length: 12
d_call: -
cdr3_aa: CASSYVAGQQYF
cdr3_nt: TGTGCCAGCAGTTACGTGGCGGGACAGCAGTACTTC

clone_size: -
j_call: TRBJ2-2
v_call: TRBV6-1
cdr3_length: 15
d_call: -
cdr3_aa: CASSGAQMVTGELFF
cdr3_nt: TGTGCCAGCAGTGGAGCGCAGATGGTAACCGGGGAGCTGTTTTTT

clone_size: few
j_call: TRBJ1-4
v_call: TRBV7-9
cdr3_length: 17
d_call: -
cdr3_aa: CASSYLPLIRENEKLFF
cdr3_nt: TGTGCCAGCAGCTACCTCCCCTTGATCCGGGAAAATGAAAAACTGTTTTTT

clone_size: -
j_call: TRBJ1-2
v_call: TRBV11-2
cdr3_length: 15
d_call: -
cdr3_aa: CASSPPVLAGYGYTF
cdr3_nt: TGTGCCAGCAGCCCTCCAGTGCTAGCGGGCTATGGCTACACCTTC

clone_size: -
j_call: TRBJ1-1
v_call: TRBV7-8
cdr3_length: 14
d_call: -
cdr3_aa: CASSLGGQDTEAFF
cdr3_nt: TGTGCCAGCAGCTTAGGGGGGCAGGACACTGAAGCTTTCTTT

clone_size: -
j_call: TRBJ2-2
v_call: TRBV27
cdr3_length: 17
d_call: TRBD1
cdr3_aa: CASSLSSRGRIAGELFF
cdr3_nt: TGTGCCAGCAGTTTATCGAGCAGGGGGCGCATAGCCGGGGAGCTGTTTTTT

clone_size: once
j_call: TRBJ2-3
v_call: TRBV29-1
cdr3_length: 12
d_call: -
cdr3_aa: CSDVESTDTQYF
cdr3_nt: TGCAGCGACGTAGAAAGCACAGATACGCAGTATTTT

clone_size: once
j_call: TRBJ1-2
v_call: TRBV5-1
cdr3_length: 12
d_call: -
cdr3_aa: CASSLMGIGYTF
cdr3_nt: TGCGCCAGCAGCTTGATGGGTATTGGCTACACCTTC

clone_size: -
j_call: TRBJ2-5
v_call: TRBV5-6
cdr3_length: 15
d_call: -
cdr3_aa: CASGRGSRPQETQYF
cdr3_nt: TGTGCCAGCGGGAGGGGGTCCAGGCCACAAGAGACCCAGTACTTC

clone_size: -
j_call: TRBJ1-1
v_call: TRBV5-6
cdr3_length: 12
d_call: -
cdr3_aa: CASSLQATEAFF
cdr3_nt: TGTGCCAGCAGCTTGCAGGCCACTGAAGCTTTCTTT

clone_size: -
j_call: TRBJ2-2
v_call: TRBV7-7
cdr3_length: 16
d_call: -
cdr3_aa: CASSLRTIIVPGELFF
cdr3_nt: TGTGCCAGCAGCTTGCGGACAATAATCGTGCCCGGGGAGCTGTTTTTT

clone_size: -
j_call: TRBJ2-1
v_call: TRBV13
cdr3_length: 14
d_call: TRBD2
cdr3_aa: CASSARSGGNEQFF
cdr3_nt: TGTGCCAGCAGCGCGCGAAGCGGGGGCAATGAGCAGTTCTTC

clone_size: -
j_call: TRBJ2-3
v_call: TRBV4-1
cdr3_length: 12
d_call: -
cdr3_aa: CASSQERGTQYF
cdr3_nt: TGCGCCAGCAGCCAAGAAAGGGGTACGCAGTATTTT

clone_size: -
j_call: TRBJ1-6
v_call: TRBV30
cdr3_length: 13
d_call: TRBD1
cdr3_aa: CATTGGDHSPLHF
cdr3_nt: TGTGCCACGACAGGGGGAGACCATTCACCCCTCCACTTT

clone_size: -
j_call: TRBJ1-2
v_call: TRBV5-1
cdr3_length: 12
d_call: -
cdr3_aa: CASSSGTSGYTF
cdr3_nt: TGCGCCAGCAGCTCGGGCACGTCGGGCTACACCTTC

clone_size: few
j_call: TRBJ1-5
v_call: TRBV4-2
cdr3_length: 15
d_call: TRBD1
cdr3_aa: CASSPRQGSDLPQHF
cdr3_nt: TGTGCCAGCAGCCCACGACAGGGGAGCGATCTGCCCCAGCATTTT

clone_size: -
j_call: TRBJ2-7
v_call: TRBV25-1
cdr3_length: 16
d_call: -
cdr3_aa: CASEAPAAPSSYEQYF
cdr3_nt: TGTGCCAGCGAAGCCCCCGCAGCCCCTAGCTCCTACGAGCAGTACTTC

clone_size: few
j_call: TRBJ2-5
v_call: TRBV9
cdr3_length: 15
d_call: -
cdr3_aa: CASSVAGGARETQYF
cdr3_nt: TGTGCCAGCAGCGTAGCTGGGGGGGCCCGGGAGACCCAGTACTTC

clone_size: -
j_call: TRBJ2-7
v_call: TRBV2
cdr3_length: 13
d_call: -
cdr3_aa: CASRVPSVYEQYF
cdr3_nt: TGTGCCAGCAGGGTCCCAAGCGTCTACGAGCAGTACTTC

clone_size: once
j_call: TRBJ1-5
v_call: TRBV19
cdr3_length: 14
d_call: -
cdr3_aa: CASNARVSNQPQHF
cdr3_nt: TGTGCCAGCAACGCCAGGGTTAGCAATCAGCCCCAGCATTTT

clone_size: once
j_call: TRBJ2-2
v_call: TRBV19
cdr3_length: 15
d_call: -
cdr3_aa: CASIPVWGKDGELFF
cdr3_nt: TGTGCCAGTATCCCCGTCTGGGGAAAGGACGGGGAGCTGTTTTTT